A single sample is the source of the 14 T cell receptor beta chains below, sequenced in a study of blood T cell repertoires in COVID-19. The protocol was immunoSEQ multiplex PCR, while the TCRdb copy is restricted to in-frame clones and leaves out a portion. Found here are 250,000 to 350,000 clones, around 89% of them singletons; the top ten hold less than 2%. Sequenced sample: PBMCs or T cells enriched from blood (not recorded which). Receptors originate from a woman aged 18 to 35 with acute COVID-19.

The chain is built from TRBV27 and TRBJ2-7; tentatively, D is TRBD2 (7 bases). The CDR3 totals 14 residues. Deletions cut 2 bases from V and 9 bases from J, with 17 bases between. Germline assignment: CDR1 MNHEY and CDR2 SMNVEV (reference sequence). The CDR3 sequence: CASSLRGGGSGQYF. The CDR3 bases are TGTGCCAGCAGTTTACGAGGGGGGGGAAGCGGGCAGTACTTC.

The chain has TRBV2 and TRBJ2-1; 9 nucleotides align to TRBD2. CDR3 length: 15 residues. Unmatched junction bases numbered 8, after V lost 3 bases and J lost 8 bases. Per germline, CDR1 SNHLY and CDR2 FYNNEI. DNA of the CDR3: TGTGCCAGCAGTGATGGGCTAGCGGGATTTGATGAGCAGTTCTTC. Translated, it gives CASSDGLAGFDEQFF. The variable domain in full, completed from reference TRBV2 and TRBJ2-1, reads EPEVTQTPSHQVTQMGQEVILRCVPISNHLYFYWYRQILGQKVEFLVSFYNNEISEKSEIFDDQFSVERPDGSNFTLKIRSTKLEDSAMYFCASSDGLAGFDEQFFGPGTRLTVL.

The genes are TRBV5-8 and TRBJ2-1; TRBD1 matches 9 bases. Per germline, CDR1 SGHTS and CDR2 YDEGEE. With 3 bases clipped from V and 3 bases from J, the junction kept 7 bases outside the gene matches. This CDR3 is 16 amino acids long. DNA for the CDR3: TGTGCCAGCAGCTACCTGGACAGGGGCCTCTACAATGAGCAGTTCTTC. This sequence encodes CASSYLDRGLYNEQFF.

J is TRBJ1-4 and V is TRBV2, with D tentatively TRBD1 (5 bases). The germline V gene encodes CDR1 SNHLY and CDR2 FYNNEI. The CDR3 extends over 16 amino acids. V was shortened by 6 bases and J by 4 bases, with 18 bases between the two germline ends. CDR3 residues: CASRGNSYRYNEKLFF. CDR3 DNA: TGTGCCAGCAGGGGGAATTCCTACAGGTATAATGAAAAACTGTTTTTT.

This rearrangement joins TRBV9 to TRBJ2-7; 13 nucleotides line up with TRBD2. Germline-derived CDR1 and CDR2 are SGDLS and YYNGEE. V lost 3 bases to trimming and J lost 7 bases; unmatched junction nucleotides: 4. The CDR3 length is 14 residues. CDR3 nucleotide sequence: TGTGCCAGCAGCGGGACTAGCGGGAGCTGGGAGCAGTACTTC. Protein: CASSGTSGSWEQYF.

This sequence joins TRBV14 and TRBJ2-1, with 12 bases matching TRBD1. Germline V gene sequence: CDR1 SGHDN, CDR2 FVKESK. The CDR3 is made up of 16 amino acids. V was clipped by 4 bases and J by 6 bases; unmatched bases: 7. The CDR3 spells CASSRGDRGPVNEQFF. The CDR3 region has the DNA TGTGCCAGCAGCCGGGGGGACAGGGGGCCGGTCAATGAGCAGTTCTTC.

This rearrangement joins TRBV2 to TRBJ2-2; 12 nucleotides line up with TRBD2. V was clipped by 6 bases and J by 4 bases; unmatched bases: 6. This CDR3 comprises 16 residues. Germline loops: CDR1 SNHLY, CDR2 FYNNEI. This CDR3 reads CASSQTSGSFTGELFF. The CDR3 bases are TGTGCCAGCAGCCAGACTAGCGGGAGTTTCACCGGGGAGCTGTTTTTT.

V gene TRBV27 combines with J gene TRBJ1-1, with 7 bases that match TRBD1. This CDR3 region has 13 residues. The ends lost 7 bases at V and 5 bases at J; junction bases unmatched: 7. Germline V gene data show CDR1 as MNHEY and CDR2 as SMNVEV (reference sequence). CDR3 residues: CASIAGGYTEAFF. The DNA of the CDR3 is TGTGCCAGCATAGCAGGGGGATATACTGAAGCTTTCTTT.

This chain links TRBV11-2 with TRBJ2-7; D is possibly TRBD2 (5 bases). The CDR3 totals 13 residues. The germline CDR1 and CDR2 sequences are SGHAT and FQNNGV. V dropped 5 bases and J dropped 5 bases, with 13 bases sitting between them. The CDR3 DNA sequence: TGTGCCAGCAGCCGGGGAGTATCCAACGAGCAGTACTTC. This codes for CASSRGVSNEQYF.

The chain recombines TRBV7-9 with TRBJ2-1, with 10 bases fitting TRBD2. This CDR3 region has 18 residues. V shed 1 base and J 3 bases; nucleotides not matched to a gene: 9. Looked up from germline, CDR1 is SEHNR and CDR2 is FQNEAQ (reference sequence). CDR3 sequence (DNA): TGTGCCAGCAGCTTAGATCCTAGCGGGAGTAGAGGCTACAATGAGCAGTTCTTC. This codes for CASSLDPSGSRGYNEQFF.

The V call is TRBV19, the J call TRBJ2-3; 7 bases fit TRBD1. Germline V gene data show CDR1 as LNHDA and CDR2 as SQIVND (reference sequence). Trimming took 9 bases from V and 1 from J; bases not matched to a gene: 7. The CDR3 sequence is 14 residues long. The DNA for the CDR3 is TGTGCCAGCCACTCAGGGGGACGCACAGATACGCAGTATTTT. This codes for CASHSGGRTDTQYF.

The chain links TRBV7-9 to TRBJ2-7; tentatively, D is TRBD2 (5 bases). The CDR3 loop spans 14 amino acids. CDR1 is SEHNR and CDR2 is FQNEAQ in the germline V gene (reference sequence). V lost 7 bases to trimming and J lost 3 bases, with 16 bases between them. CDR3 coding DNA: TGTGCCAGCACCCAATCCGGACGGGACTACGAGCAGTACTTC. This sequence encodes CASTQSGRDYEQYF.

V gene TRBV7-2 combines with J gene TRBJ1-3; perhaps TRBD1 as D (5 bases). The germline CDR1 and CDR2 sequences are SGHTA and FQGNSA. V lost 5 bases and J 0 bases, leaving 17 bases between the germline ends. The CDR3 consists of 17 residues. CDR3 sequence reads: CASSGGTEEYSGNTIYF. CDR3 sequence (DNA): TGTGCCAGCAGCGGGGGGACGGAGGAGTACTCTGGAAACACCATATATTTT. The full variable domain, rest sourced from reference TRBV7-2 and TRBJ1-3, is GAGVSQSPSNKVTEKGKDVELRCDPISGHTALYWYRQSLGQGLEFLIYFQGNSAPDKSGLPSDRFSAERTGGSVSTLTIQRTQQEDSAVYLCASSGGTEEYSGNTIYFGEGSWLTVV.

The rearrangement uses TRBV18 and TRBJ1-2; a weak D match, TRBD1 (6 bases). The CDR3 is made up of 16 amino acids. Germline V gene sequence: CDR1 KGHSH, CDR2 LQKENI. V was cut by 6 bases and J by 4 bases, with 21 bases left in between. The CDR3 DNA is TGTGCCAGCTCTACCGGACAGTCCTATACCTCCTATGGCTACACCTTC. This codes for CASSTGQSYTSYGYTF.